The 9 T cell receptor beta chains below come from one sample, sequenced in a study of blood T cell repertoires in COVID-19. Clones were sequenced by immunoSEQ multiplex PCR, and TCRdb holds only the in-frame ones, with some missing. The repertoire includes 150,000 to 200,000 clones, approximately 91% of them detected once, and around 2.3% sits in the top ten. The sample consisted of peripheral blood. These receptors were taken from a man in his 70s with active or convalescent COVID-19.

V gene TRBV11-2 combines with J gene TRBJ2-2, with D uncertain. V lost 1 base to trimming and J lost 1 base, with 7 bases between them. The CDR3 length is 15 residues. The V gene's germline CDR1 is SGHAT and CDR2 FQNNGV. Written as DNA, the CDR3 is TGTGCCAGCAGCTTAGGTAGCCTGAACACCGGGGAGCTGTTTTTT. Residues: CASSLGSLNTGELFF.

The rearrangement joins TRBV6-1 to TRBJ1-2, with 9 bases aligning to TRBD1. Germline trimming cut 3 bases from V and 7 bases from J; bases unmatched to any gene: 3. This CDR3 has 13 amino acids. Germline V CDR1 and CDR2: MNHNS, SASEGT. The DNA for the CDR3 is TGTGCCAGCAGTGAGGGGACAGGGATTGGCTACACCTTC. Translated, it gives CASSEGTGIGYTF.

This clone was seen a few times. The chain is built from TRBV30 and TRBJ2-3; TRBD2 matches at 14 bases. V lost 4 bases to trimming and J lost 5 bases; unmatched junction nucleotides: 8. CDR3 size: 16 residues. Germline V gives CDR1 GTSNPN, CDR2 SVGIG (reference sequence). CDR3 loop: CAWTSGTSGSLDTQYF. Written as DNA, the CDR3 is TGTGCCTGGACCTCCGGGACTAGCGGGAGTTTAGATACGCAGTATTTT.

This clone has just one count. The J gene is TRBJ2-1, the V gene TRBV28; tentative D call: TRBD2 (6 bases). Germline loops: CDR1 MDHEN, CDR2 SYDVKM. The CDR3 is 15 residues long. The germline V and J ends were trimmed by 5 bases and 6 bases, with 17 bases remaining between them. The CDR3 here is CASSPLGGTTNEQFF. The CDR3 DNA sequence: TGTGCCAGCAGTCCCCTTGGAGGGACCACCAATGAGCAGTTCTTC.

The J gene is TRBJ2-5, the V gene TRBV18; D gene uncertain. Germline V gene lookup returns CDR1 KGHSH and CDR2 LQKENI. V was clipped by 5 bases and J by 0 bases, with 10 bases between them. CDR3 length: 14 amino acids. CDR3 DNA: TGTGCCAGCTCATTAATGGCCTACCAAGAGACCCAGTACTTC. This translates into CASSLMAYQETQYF.

V gene TRBV11-2 combines with J gene TRBJ2-5; 10 bases are a match to TRBD2. V lost 5 bases and J lost 5; bases outside the gene matches: 8. The CDR3 is 15 residues long. Germline V gene data show CDR1 as SGHAT and CDR2 as FQNNGV. DNA of the CDR3: TGTGCCAGCAGCGTTCTAGCGGGAGTCGGCGAGACCCAGTACTTC. Amino acids: CASSVLAGVGETQYF.

This clone was seen only a few times. This chain joins TRBV5-1 and TRBJ2-7; 7 bases agree with TRBD2. Germline loops: CDR1 SGHRS, CDR2 YFSETQ. The CDR3 covers 14 residues. V lost 1 base to trimming and J lost 2 bases; unmatched junction nucleotides: 3. CDR3 region: CASSLLAGAYEQYF. CDR3 bases: TGCGCCAGCAGCTTGCTTGCGGGGGCCTACGAGCAGTACTTC.

The chain carries TRBV5-4 and TRBJ2-7; 7 nucleotides align to TRBD1. CDR3 length: 15 amino acids. V dropped 1 base and J dropped 3; count of bases not matched to a gene: 7. Germline lookup yields CDR1 SGHNT and CDR2 YYREEE (reference sequence). This CDR3 is CASSLQPDRNYEQYF. The CDR3 DNA follows: TGTGCCAGCAGCTTGCAACCGGACAGGAACTACGAGCAGTACTTC. Using reference TRBV5-4 and TRBJ2-7 for the parts outside the CDR3, the full variable domain is ETGVTQSPTHLIKTRGQQVTLRCSSQSGHNTVSWYQQALGQGPQFIFQYYREEENGRGNFPPRFSGLQFPNYSSELNVNALELDDSALYLCASSLQPDRNYEQYFGPGTRLTVT.

The chain has TRBV3-1 (or the pseudogene TRBV3-2) and TRBJ2-2, with D tentatively TRBD2 (6 bases). Trimming stripped 2 bases from V and 8 bases from J, with 18 bases between. The CDR3 contains 16 residues. CDR1 is LGHDT, CDR2 YNNKEL, per germline (reference sequence). CDR3 sequence: CASSQFGGPTQGELFF. The CDR3 DNA reads TGTGCCAGCAGCCAATTTGGAGGGCCCACGCAAGGGGAGCTGTTTTTT.